This is a list of T cell receptor beta chains from one sample in a study of blood T cell repertoires in COVID-19. Method: immunoSEQ multiplex PCR; TCRdb's copy keeps in-frame clones and lacks some. The table records roughly 250,000 clones, approximately 78% of them present only once. Material for sequencing was peripheral blood. Every receptor here comes from a woman between 55 and 75 years old with active or convalescent COVID-19. CDR3s include the opening cysteine and the closing phenylalanine or tryptophan. The D gene is left open where the match is weak. The size of a clone is reported for some rows only, either as once, few or many, or as a class for expanded clones.

abundance,v_gene,j_gene,d_gene,CDR3aa,CDR3nt
once,TRBV5-1,TRBJ1-1,TRBD1,CASSLAGQAEGAFF,TGCGCCAGCAGCTTGGCTGGACAGGCTGAGGGAGCTTTCTTT
-,TRBV9,TRBJ1-2,-,CASSPGGDYGYTF,TGTGCCAGCAGCCCGGGGGGAGACTATGGCTACACCTTC
-,TRBV5-1,TRBJ1-1,-,CASSLDSWANTEAFF,TGCGCCAGCAGCTTGGACAGTTGGGCGAACACTGAAGCTTTCTTT
-,TRBV3-1/TRBV3-2,TRBJ2-2,-,CASSQDMAGANTGELFF,TGTGCCAGCAGCCAAGATATGGCAGGGGCGAACACCGGGGAGCTGTTTTTT
-,TRBV6-5,TRBJ1-3,TRBD1,CASTKGQNSGNTIYF,TGTGCCAGCACCAAGGGACAGAACTCTGGAAACACCATATATTTT
-,TRBV19,TRBJ2-2,-,CASSFRGATGELFF,TGTGCCAGTAGTTTCCGGGGGGCCACCGGGGAGCTGTTTTTT
-,TRBV4-1,TRBJ1-2,-,CASSQSQGIANYGYTF,TGCGCCAGCAGCCAATCACAGGGCATCGCTAACTATGGCTACACCTTC
-,TRBV18,TRBJ2-2,-,CASSPFGGELFF,TGTGCCAGCTCACCCTTCGGCGGGGAGCTGTTTTTT
-,TRBV7-9,TRBJ2-3,-,CASSPTYLGTDTQYF,TGTGCCAGCAGCCCGACTTATCTTGGCACAGATACGCAGTATTTT
-,TRBV18,TRBJ2-7,-,CASSLTNQGYEQYF,TGTGCCAGCTCACTTACTAACCAGGGCTACGAGCAGTACTTC
-,TRBV7-3,TRBJ2-3,-,CASSLNGGAFTDTQYF,TGTGCCAGCAGCTTAAATGGCGGGGCCTTCACAGATACGCAGTATTTT
-,TRBV6-4,TRBJ1-5,-,CASSDRLRGIDSNQPQHF,TGTGCCAGCAGTGACCGCCTGCGAGGGATTGATAGCAATCAGCCCCAGCATTTT
once,TRBV27,TRBJ1-1,-,CASSINGVREAFF,TGTGCCAGCAGTATAAACGGGGTTCGTGAAGCTTTCTTT
-,TRBV19,TRBJ1-2,TRBD1,CASRPDRVPLNYGYTF,TGTGCCAGTAGACCTGACAGGGTCCCTCTTAACTATGGCTACACCTTC
-,TRBV2,TRBJ1-2,TRBD1,CASSGGQGNYGYTF,TGTGCCAGCAGTGGGGGACAGGGGAACTATGGCTACACCTTC
-,TRBV2,TRBJ2-7,TRBD1,CASQWAQGTYEQYF,TGTGCCAGCCAGTGGGCACAGGGGACCTACGAGCAGTACTTC
-,TRBV7-2,TRBJ2-1,-,CASSLRTNYNEQFF,TGTGCCAGCAGCTTAAGGACAAACTACAATGAGCAGTTCTTC
-,TRBV27,TRBJ2-7,TRBD1,CASSLGQDNYEQYF,TGTGCCAGCAGTTTAGGACAGGACAACTACGAGCAGTACTTC
-,TRBV5-4,TRBJ2-7,-,CASKVRTDEYEQYF,TGTGCCAGCAAAGTTCGGACAGACGAATACGAGCAGTACTTC
-,TRBV6-5,TRBJ2-7,TRBD1,CASRTGVRAYEQYF,TGTGCCAGCAGAACAGGGGTTCGGGCCTACGAGCAGTACTTC
-,TRBV19,TRBJ1-2,TRBD1,CASRLDEQGAWGYTF,TGTGCCAGTAGGCTAGACGAACAGGGGGCTTGGGGCTACACCTTC
-,TRBV6-2/TRBV6-3,TRBJ1-2,TRBD1,CASSYFSGQGEDGYTF,TGTGCCAGCAGTTACTTCTCGGGACAGGGGGAAGATGGCTACACCTTC
-,TRBV7-2,TRBJ1-1,-,CASSPRTEAFF,TGTGCCAGCAGCCCGCGTACTGAAGCTTTCTTT
few,TRBV10-3,TRBJ1-6,TRBD1,CAISSRDRDNSPLHF,TGTGCCATCAGCTCCCGGGACAGGGATAATTCACCCCTCCACTTT
-,TRBV30,TRBJ1-3,-,CAWGGAGNTIYF,TGTGCCTGGGGAGGCGCTGGAAACACCATATATTTT
-,TRBV3-1/TRBV3-2,TRBJ1-6,TRBD1,CASSLQGAYSPLHF,TGTGCCAGCAGCCTTCAGGGGGCTTATTCACCCCTCCACTTT
-,TRBV30,TRBJ2-7,TRBD2,CAWSGGLAGGPYEQYF,TGTGCCTGGAGTGGCGGACTAGCGGGGGGCCCCTACGAGCAGTACTTC
-,TRBV6-5,TRBJ1-1,-,CASSRLRVWNTEAFF,TGTGCCAGCAGTCGTCTCAGGGTTTGGAACACTGAAGCTTTCTTT
-,TRBV5-1,TRBJ2-1,TRBD2,CASTTGGLGYNEQFF,TGCGCCAGCACAACCGGGGGGTTAGGCTACAATGAGCAGTTCTTC
-,TRBV4-1,TRBJ2-5,TRBD2,CASSRSGGTYQETQYF,TGCGCCAGCAGCCGTAGCGGGGGGACGTACCAAGAGACCCAGTACTTC
once,TRBV14,TRBJ2-2,-,CASSLDSFTGELFF,TGTGCCAGCAGCCTTGACAGTTTCACCGGGGAGCTGTTTTTT
-,TRBV5-1,TRBJ2-3,-,CASRVDKDTQYF,TGCGCCAGCAGAGTGGACAAAGATACGCAGTATTTT
-,TRBV21-1,TRBJ2-1,-,CASSNMGQGLLRGYNEQFF,TGTGCCAGCAGCAATATGGGACAGGGGCTCCTGAGGGGATACAATGAGCAGTTCTTC
once,TRBV5-1,TRBJ2-7,-,CASSLSRALAYEQYF,TGCGCCAGCAGCTTGAGCAGGGCCCTGGCCTACGAGCAGTACTTC
few,TRBV7-8,TRBJ1-5,-,CASSPRDYSNQPQHF,TGTGCCAGCAGCCCCAGGGATTATAGCAATCAGCCCCAGCATTTT
once,TRBV5-1,TRBJ2-7,TRBD1,CASSPEGGRGRIQGYEQYF,TGCGCCAGCAGCCCGGAAGGGGGCAGGGGGCGTATCCAAGGTTATGAGCAGTACTTC
-,TRBV6-5,TRBJ2-7,-,CASSPHRTSTYEQYF,TGTGCCAGCAGTCCGCACAGGACAAGTACCTACGAGCAGTACTTC
-,TRBV5-1,TRBJ2-7,-,CASSLWTYRSEQYF,TGCGCCAGCAGCTTGTGGACCTACAGGTCCGAGCAGTACTTC
-,TRBV3-1/TRBV3-2,TRBJ2-1,-,CASSQPDSYNEQFF,TGTGCCAGCAGCCAACCCGACAGCTACAATGAGCAGTTCTTC
-,TRBV12-3/TRBV12-4,TRBJ2-3,-,CASSLLEIDTQYF,TGTGCCAGCAGCCTACTGGAGATAGATACGCAGTATTTT
-,TRBV29-1,TRBJ2-7,TRBD1,CSVERGLGYEQYF,TGCAGCGTTGAAAGGGGGCTAGGCTACGAGCAGTACTTC
few,TRBV19,TRBJ2-1,TRBD2,CASRERGGPWEQFF,TGTGCCAGTAGGGAGCGGGGGGGCCCCTGGGAGCAGTTCTTC
-,TRBV16,TRBJ1-3,TRBD1,CASSQMTGVGNTIYF,TGTGCCAGCAGCCAGATGACAGGGGTTGGAAACACCATATATTTT
-,TRBV24-1,TRBJ2-2,-,CATSDYRTNTGELFF,TGTGCCACCAGTGATTACAGGACGAACACCGGGGAGCTGTTTTTT
-,TRBV5-1,TRBJ2-1,TRBD1,CASSPGTGAYNEQFF,TGCGCCAGCAGCCCCGGGACAGGGGCCTACAATGAGCAGTTCTTC
-,TRBV10-3,TRBJ1-2,TRBD1,CAISDPTGYRYGYTF,TGTGCCATCAGTGACCCGACAGGGTATCGGTATGGCTACACCTTC
-,TRBV19,TRBJ2-5,TRBD2,CASTSASGGQETQYF,TGTGCCAGTACCTCCGCTAGCGGGGGGCAAGAGACCCAGTACTTC
-,TRBV27,TRBJ1-5,-,CASSLWGGGNQPQHF,TGTGCCAGCAGTTTATGGGGGGGAGGCAATCAGCCCCAGCATTTT
once,TRBV6-2/TRBV6-3,TRBJ1-1,-,CASSYTGNTEAFF,TGTGCCAGCAGTTATACTGGGAACACTGAAGCTTTCTTT
-,TRBV4-3,TRBJ1-1,-,CASSTRRGKNTEAFF,TGCGCCAGCAGCACCCGCCGGGGGAAAAACACTGAAGCTTTCTTT
-,TRBV7-6,TRBJ2-7,TRBD2,CASSLALSGYEQYF,TGTGCCAGCAGCTTAGCGCTTAGCGGGTACGAGCAGTACTTC
-,TRBV7-9,TRBJ1-6,-,CASSPLQGNFNSPLHF,TGTGCCAGCAGTCCTCTTCAGGGGAACTTTAATTCACCCCTCCACTTT
few,TRBV2,TRBJ2-3,TRBD2,CASSVTSGGASTQYF,TGTGCCAGCAGTGTGACTAGCGGGGGGGCGAGTACGCAGTATTTT
few,TRBV19,TRBJ1-1,TRBD1,CATWTGTEAFF,TGTGCCACTTGGACAGGAACTGAAGCTTTCTTT
-,TRBV5-8,TRBJ1-1,-,CASSSTGRRTEAFF,TGTGCCAGCAGCTCGACCGGTCGGCGGACTGAAGCTTTCTTT
-,TRBV2,TRBJ1-6,-,CASSEGSPPLHF,TGTGCCAGCAGTGAAGGCAGTCCACCCCTCCACTTT
-,TRBV27,TRBJ1-2,TRBD1,CASSLAEDRDRGGYTF,TGTGCCAGCAGTTTAGCCGAGGACCGGGACAGGGGAGGCTACACCTTC